These 7 T cell receptor beta chains came from one sample sequenced in a study of blood T cell repertoires in COVID-19 (dated by TCRdb to about 2020). Library prep was done by the immunoSEQ multiplex PCR assay. Drawn from immuneACCESS, this table holds only the in-frame rearrangements with V and J called that TCRdb kept. Clones are partly lost; checked studies trace under half to an unresolved V gene and leave the rest unexplained. The sample table contains around 120,000 clones; only one count was recorded for around two thirds of them. The ten largest make up about 2.2% of the sample. Sequencing used peripheral blood. The receptors were sampled from a woman between 65 and 79 years old with acute or convalescent COVID-19.

This chain uses TRBV7-2 with TRBJ2-2; 7 bases are a match to TRBD2. Germline V gene lookup returns CDR1 SGHTA and CDR2 FQGNSA. V dropped 8 bases and J dropped 7; count of bases not matched to a gene: 10. This CDR3 region has 14 residues. The CDR3 coding sequence is TGTGCCAGCGGACTAGATTATCATGTCGGGGAGCTGTTTTTT. It translates to CASGLDYHVGELFF.

The rearrangement joins TRBV29-1 to TRBJ2-7, with 9 bases that match TRBD2. CDR3 length equals 15 residues. Germline assignment: CDR1 SQVTM and CDR2 ANQGSEA. The trim removed 4 bases at V and 3 bases at J, leaving 10 bases unmatched. The CDR3 DNA sequence: TGCAGCGTTGTGAAGGCCGGGACTAGCTTCTACGAGCAGTACTTC. Its protein product is CSVVKAGTSFYEQYF.

This chain joins TRBV18 and TRBJ1-2; 12 bases are a match to TRBD1. Looked up from germline, CDR1 is KGHSH and CDR2 is LQKENI. The CDR3 is 15 residues long. Trimming took 3 bases from V and 4 from J; bases not matched to a gene: 3. The CDR3 region has the DNA TGTGCCAGCTCACCGGGACAGGGGGCAGGCTATGGCTACACCTTC. Translation gives CASSPGQGAGYGYTF.

The V call is TRBV21-1, the J call TRBJ1-6. TRBV21-1 represents a pseudogene. The CDR3 contains 15 residues. The CDR3 loop reads CASSKNLYHNSPLHF. The DNA for the CDR3 is TGTGCCAGCAGCAAAAATCTCTATCATAATTCACCCCTCCACTTT.

The rearrangement links TRBV10-3 to TRBJ2-7, with TRBD1 matching 9 bases. The CDR3 spans 14 residues. Germline CDR1 reads ENHRY; CDR2 reads SYGVKD. Trimming took 6 bases from V and 0 from J; bases not matched to a gene: 3. As DNA, the CDR3 is TGTGCCATCAGCCCGGGACAGGGCTCCTACGAGCAGTACTTC. Its translation: CAISPGQGSYEQYF.

The CDR3 bases are TGTGCCACCAGTGAGACCGGGACAGGGGGTAGAGATACGCAGTATTTT. Residues: CATSETGTGGRDTQYF. This chain connects TRBV24-1 to TRBJ2-3; 11 nucleotides agree with TRBD1. There are 16 residues in the CDR3. V lost 4 bases, J lost 5 bases, and 7 bases stayed unmatched. Germline V gene lookup returns CDR1 KGHDR and CDR2 SFDVKD.

In this sample, this clone turned up once. The chain combines TRBV7-9 with TRBJ1-3; D possibly corresponds to TRBD1 (6 bases). V was shortened by 5 bases and J by 4 bases, with 15 bases between the two germline ends. CDR1 is SEHNR, CDR2 FQNEAQ, per germline (reference sequence). The CDR3 is 15 residues long. The CDR3 here is CASSRDRILGNTIYF. In DNA, the CDR3 is TGTGCCAGCAGCCGTGACAGGATTCTCGGAAACACCATATATTTT. Filled out from reference TRBV7-9 and TRBJ1-3, the complete variable domain reads DTGVSQNPRHKITKRGQNVTFRCDPISEHNRLYWYRQTLGQGPEFLTYFQNEAQLEKSRLLSDRFSAERPKGSFSTLEIQRTEQGDSAMYLCASSRDRILGNTIYFGEGSWLTVV.